A single sample is the source of the 9 T cell receptor beta chains below, sequenced in a study of blood T cell repertoires in COVID-19. Sequencing used immunoSEQ multiplex PCR; TCRdb keeps in-frame clones, though not all of them. This repertoire shows around 220,000 clones, approximately 79% found once; its top ten account for 4%. Specimen: peripheral blood. The receptors originated from a woman aged 40 to 55 with active or convalescent COVID-19.

V gene TRBV4-1 combines with J gene TRBJ1-2; D is ambiguous. The germline V gene has CDR1 MGHRA and CDR2 YSYEKL. V lost 1 base to trimming and J lost 7 bases, with 10 bases between them. The CDR3 covers 13 residues. This CDR3 reads CASSQVAQRGYTF. The CDR3 DNA sequence: TGCGCCAGCAGCCAAGTAGCCCAGCGTGGCTACACCTTC.

This sequence joins TRBV5-1 and TRBJ1-1, with D perhaps matching TRBD1 (6 bases). Germline V CDR1 and CDR2: SGHRS, YFSETQ. V was cut by 6 bases and J by 4 bases, with 19 bases left in between. The CDR3 has 15 residues. CDR3: CASTSRTEGSTEAFF. CDR3 nucleotide sequence: TGCGCCAGCACTTCTCGGACAGAAGGAAGCACTGAAGCTTTCTTT.

The chain couples TRBV19 to TRBJ1-1; 11 nucleotides match TRBD1. The ends lost 1 base at V and 6 bases at J; junction bases unmatched: 4. Germline CDR1 and CDR2: LNHDA and SQIVND (reference sequence). This CDR3 contains 15 residues. The CDR3 is CASSIAGQGAAEAFF. In DNA form, the CDR3 reads TGTGCCAGTAGTATAGCTGGACAGGGGGCCGCTGAAGCTTTCTTT. Supplemented by reference TRBV19 and TRBJ1-1, the full variable domain reads DGGITQSPKYLFRKEGQNVTLSCEQNLNHDAMYWYRQDPGQGLRLIYYSQIVNDFQKGDIAEGYSVSREKKESFPLTVTSAQKNPTAFYLCASSIAGQGAAEAFFGQGTRLTVV.

The chain couples TRBV5-1 to TRBJ1-1; D is ambiguous. The CDR3 spans 14 residues. V was clipped by 4 bases and J by 5 bases, with 15 bases between them. Germline V gives CDR1 SGHRS, CDR2 YFSETQ. The CDR3 coding sequence is TGCGCCAGCAGCATCCATAGCGCGGGGACTGAAGCTTTCTTT. Its protein product is CASSIHSAGTEAFF.

This clone was recorded once. The chain couples TRBV5-1 to TRBJ1-5; D is ambiguous. The CDR3 totals 13 residues. Germline V gives CDR1 SGHRS, CDR2 YFSETQ. The ends were cut back, 4 bases at V and 5 bases at J, with 10 bases in the middle. CDR3 amino acids: CASSQSPDQPQHF. DNA of the CDR3: TGCGCCAGCAGCCAGTCGCCCGATCAGCCCCAGCATTTT.

The V and J genes are TRBV5-1 and TRBJ2-2; maybe TRBD1 (5 bases). V gave up 5 bases and J gave up 2 bases, with 22 bases separating them. There are 18 residues in the CDR3. Germline V lookup: CDR1 SGHRS, CDR2 YFSETQ. The CDR3 DNA reads as TGCGCCAGCAGTTCTGGAATCCTCAGGGTCCGAAACACCGGGGAGCTGTTTTTT. Its protein is CASSSGILRVRNTGELFF.

This chain links TRBV21-1 with TRBJ2-7; TRBD1 is the table's D call, not checked against the DNA. TRBV21-1 is noted as a pseudogene. The CDR3 runs 18 residues. The CDR3 protein is CASSPSFPGGPAGYEQYV. As DNA, the CDR3 is TGTGCCAGCTCCCCGTCCTTCCCTGGGGGCCCGGCAGGCTACGAGCAGTACGTC.

This chain joins TRBV20-1 and TRBJ1-2, with a tentative D call TRBD1 (5 bases). The germline V and J ends were trimmed by 3 bases and 4 bases, with 15 bases remaining between them. Germline loops: CDR1 DFQATT, CDR2 SNEGSKA (reference sequence). This CDR3 contains 14 residues. CDR3 in amino acids: CSASNGGAPYGYTF. The CDR3 nucleotides are TGCAGTGCTAGTAACGGGGGAGCCCCCTATGGCTACACCTTC.

This CDR3 reads CASRLSGTGNTGELFF. The CDR3 region has the DNA TGTGCCAGCCGACTCTCCGGGACAGGGAACACCGGGGAGCTGTTTTTT. The gene calls are TRBV28 and TRBJ2-2, with 8 bases fitting TRBD1. Germline assignment: CDR1 MDHEN and CDR2 SYDVKM. The J segment lost 1 base and the V segment lost 8 bases, leaving 9 bases of the junction unmatched. The CDR3 extends over 16 amino acids.